This T cell receptor (beta chain) was found in a study of cytomegalovirus exposure and HLA in healthy donors. Overall study: Among roughly 190 million T cells, an earlier analysis found about 100 million unique TCR beta sequences. Overall study findings and caveats: The authors considered a cluster of highly shared sequence variants likely to be a sequencing artifact.

The germline V gene encodes CDR1 MNHEY and CDR2 SMNVEV (reference sequence). This CDR3 contains 16 residues. About this clone itself: What it recognizes is unknown. Relative to the germline gene, one junction end is altered; a read error may explain this.

PCR was performed using 60 Vbeta and 13 Jbeta primers. The assay was immunoSEQ multiplex PCR, and TCRdb's table has in-frame clones only and misses some. The data show fewer than 200,000 clones, about 88% seen once. The sequence was collected from a girl under three years old in good health and CMV-seronegative. The chain combines TRBV27 with TRBJ1-4; unclear D gene. The sample consisted of PBMCs. CDR3 DNA: TGCACCAACCTTAACACACACGGGAGGTTTTATGAAAAACTGTTTTTT. Its protein is CTNLNTHGRFYEKLFF.